This T cell receptor (beta chain) was sequenced for a study of OX40 agonist ivuxolimab in advanced cancers. The V end was cut by 2 bases, the J end by 2 bases, with 9 bases between. The CDR3 covers 14 residues. Germline loops: CDR1 SGHTA, CDR2 FQGNSA. Profiled with immunoSEQ multiplex PCR; TCRdb holds only in-frame clones, not every one. The sample shows nearly 80,000 clones, under 90% of them seen only once. Here the sequenced sample was CD4+ or CD8+ T cells sorted from blood, taken in a trial of the OX40 agonist ivuxolimab. The TCR originated in an adult with an advanced solid tumor such as melanoma, head and neck, liver or kidney cancer. The chain joins TRBV7-2 to TRBJ2-5; the D is unclear. In DNA form, the CDR3 reads TGTGCCAGCAGCTTAAAGGGTCCGCAAGAGACCCAGTACTTC. It encodes CASSLKGPQETQYF.